This T cell receptor (beta chain) came from a study of T cells after yellow fever vaccination. Overall study: Preparing low-cell-number fractions relied on SMART-Seq v4 Ultra Low Input. Notes on the study in general: Most clones from primary vaccination resurfaced after the booster (about 95% CD4, about 91% CD8). Day 0 sorted memory subsets lacked detectable levels of almost all vaccine-responding clonotypes.

The authors made TCR cDNA by 5'RACE template switching, adding a universal primer site and UMIs. In TCRdb, the 5' RACE reads were re-called with MiXCR into one record per CDR3 protein. This sample has fewer than 35,000 distinct CDR3 sequences, with approximately 10% found just once. There are many counts of this clonotype. The CDR3 spans 17 residues. V trimming: 4 bases; J trimming: 0 bases; junction bases outside the gene matches: 7. Germline V CDR1 and CDR2: DFQATT, SNEGSKA (reference sequence). The clonotype originates from a man aged 18 to 35 who received the YFV17D yellow fever vaccine. The sample was PBMCs, either bulk or a sorted T-cell subset (CD4+, CD8+, memory, or dextramer-sorted; not recorded which), taken roughly 15 days after the first yellow fever vaccination. The rearrangement joins TRBV20-1 to TRBJ2-2, with 11 positions matching TRBD1. CDR3 amino acids: CSAKGQGASSNTGELFF. The CDR3 nucleotides read TGCAGTGCTAAAGGACAGGGGGCCTCTTCGAACACCGGGGAGCTGTTTTTT.